The T cell receptor (gamma chain) under discussion was sequenced for a study of γδ T cells in repeated Plasmodium falciparum infection. Flow sorting of PBMC yielded separate Vgamma9/Vdelta2+ and Vdelta2-negative gammadelta T cell populations for bulk repertoire analysis. TCRdb re-called clones from the multiplex PCR reads via CATT. The sample holds about 26,000 gamma-chain clones, 2.5% to 3.5% seen once. Germline V gives CDR1 EGSTGY, CDR2 YDSYTSSV. The length of the CDR3 is 15 residues. This clone was counted at least ten times. TCRdb shows a much larger clone's protein in place of this DNA's translation, and the two differ at residue 5, likely through a read error; the protein shown is translated from the DNA.

The sequenced material came from gamma-delta T cells from blood. V is TRGV4 and J is TRGJ1 or TRGJ2. The TCR comes from a pool of human donors (malaria-infected and uninfected, not separated). The CDR3 sequence: CATWGGRLISYKKLF. The CDR3 region has the DNA TGTGCCACCTGGGGTGGGCGGCTTATTTCTTATAAGAAACTCTTT.